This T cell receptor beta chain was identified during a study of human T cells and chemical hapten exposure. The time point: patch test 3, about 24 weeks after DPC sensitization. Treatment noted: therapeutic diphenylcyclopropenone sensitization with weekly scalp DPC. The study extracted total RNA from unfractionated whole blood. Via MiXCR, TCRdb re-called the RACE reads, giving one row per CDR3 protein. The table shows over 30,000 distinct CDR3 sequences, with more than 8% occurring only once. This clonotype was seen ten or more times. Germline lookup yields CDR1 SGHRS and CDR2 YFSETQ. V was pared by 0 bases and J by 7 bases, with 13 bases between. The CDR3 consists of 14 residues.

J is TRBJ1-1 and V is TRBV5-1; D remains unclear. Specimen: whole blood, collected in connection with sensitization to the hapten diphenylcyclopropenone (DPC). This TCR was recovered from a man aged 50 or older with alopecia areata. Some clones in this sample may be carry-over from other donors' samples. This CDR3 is CASSLASKGYEAFF. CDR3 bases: TGCGCCAGCAGCTTGGCTAGTAAGGGCTATGAAGCTTTCTTT.